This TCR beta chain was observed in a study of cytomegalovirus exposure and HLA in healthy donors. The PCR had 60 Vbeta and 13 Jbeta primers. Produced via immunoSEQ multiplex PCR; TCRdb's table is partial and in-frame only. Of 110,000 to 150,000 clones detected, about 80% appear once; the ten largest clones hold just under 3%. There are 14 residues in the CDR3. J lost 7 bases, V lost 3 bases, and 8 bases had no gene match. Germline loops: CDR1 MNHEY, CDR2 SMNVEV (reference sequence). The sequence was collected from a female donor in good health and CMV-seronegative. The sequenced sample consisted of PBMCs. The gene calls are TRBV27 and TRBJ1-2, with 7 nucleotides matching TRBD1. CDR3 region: CASSFSGTVRGYTF. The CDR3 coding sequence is TGTGCCAGCAGTTTTTCCGGGACAGTACGTGGCTACACCTTC.